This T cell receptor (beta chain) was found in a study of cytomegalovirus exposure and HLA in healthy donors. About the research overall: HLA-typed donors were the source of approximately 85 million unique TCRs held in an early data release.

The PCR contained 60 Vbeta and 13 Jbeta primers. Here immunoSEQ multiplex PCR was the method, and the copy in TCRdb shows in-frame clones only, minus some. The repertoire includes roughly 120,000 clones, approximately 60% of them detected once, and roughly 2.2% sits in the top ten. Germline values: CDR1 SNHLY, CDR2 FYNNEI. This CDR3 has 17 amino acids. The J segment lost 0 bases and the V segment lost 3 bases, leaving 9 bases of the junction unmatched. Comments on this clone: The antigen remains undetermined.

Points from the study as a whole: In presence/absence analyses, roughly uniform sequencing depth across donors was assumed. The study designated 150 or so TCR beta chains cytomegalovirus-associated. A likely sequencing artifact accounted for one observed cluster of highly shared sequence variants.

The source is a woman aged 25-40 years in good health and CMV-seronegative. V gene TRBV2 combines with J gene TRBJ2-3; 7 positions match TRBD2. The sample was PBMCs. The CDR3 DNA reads TGTGCCAGCAGTGAGACCCTAGCGGTTACTAGCACAGATACGCAGTATTTT. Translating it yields CASSETLAVTSTDTQYF.